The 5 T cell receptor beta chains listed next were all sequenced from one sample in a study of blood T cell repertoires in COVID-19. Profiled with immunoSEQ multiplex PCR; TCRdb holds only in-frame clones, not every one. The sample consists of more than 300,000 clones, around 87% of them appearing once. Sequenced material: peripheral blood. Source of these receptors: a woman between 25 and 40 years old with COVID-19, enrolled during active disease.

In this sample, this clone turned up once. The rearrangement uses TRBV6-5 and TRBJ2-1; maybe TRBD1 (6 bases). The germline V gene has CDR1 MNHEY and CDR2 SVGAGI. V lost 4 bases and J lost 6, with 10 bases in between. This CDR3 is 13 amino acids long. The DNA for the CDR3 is TGTGCCAGCAGTTCTTACAGGGCCAATGAGCAGTTCTTC. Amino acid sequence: CASSSYRANEQFF.

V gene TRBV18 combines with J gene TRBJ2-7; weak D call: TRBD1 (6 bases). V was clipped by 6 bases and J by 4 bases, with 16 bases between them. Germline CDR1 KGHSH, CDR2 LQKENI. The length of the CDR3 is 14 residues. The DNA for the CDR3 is TGTGCCAGCTCCCCTAGAACAGACAGGTACGAGCAGTACTTC. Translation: CASSPRTDRYEQYF. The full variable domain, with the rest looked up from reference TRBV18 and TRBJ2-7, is NAGVMQNPRHLVRRRGQEARLRCSPMKGHSHVYWYRQLPEEGLKFMVYLQKENIIDESGMPKERFSAEFPKEGPSILRIQQVVRGDSAAYFCASSPRTDRYEQYFGPGTRLTVT.

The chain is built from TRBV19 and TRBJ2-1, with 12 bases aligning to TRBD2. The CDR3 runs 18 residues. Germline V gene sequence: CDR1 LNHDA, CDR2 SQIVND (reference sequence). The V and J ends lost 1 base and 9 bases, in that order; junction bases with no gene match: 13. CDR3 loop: CASSIGGGLAGGPGEQFF. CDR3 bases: TGTGCCAGTAGTATAGGAGGGGGGCTAGCGGGAGGGCCCGGTGAGCAGTTCTTC.

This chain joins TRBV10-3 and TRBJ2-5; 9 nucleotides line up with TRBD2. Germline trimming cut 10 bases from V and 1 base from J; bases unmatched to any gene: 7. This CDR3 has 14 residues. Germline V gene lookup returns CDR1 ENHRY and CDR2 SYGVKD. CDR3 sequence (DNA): TGTGCCAGTTCCGGCGGGAGGGCCCAAGAGACCCAGTACTTC. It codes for CASSGGRAQETQYF.

CDR3 region: CASRGTGNYGYTF. In DNA form, the CDR3 reads TGTGCCAGCAGGGGCACAGGTAACTATGGCTACACCTTC. V is TRBV27 and J is TRBJ1-2, with TRBD1 as a possible D gene (5 bases). Germline CDR1 MNHEY, CDR2 SMNVEV (reference sequence). V was shortened by 6 bases and J by 1 base, with 9 bases between the two germline ends. The CDR3 runs to 13 residues.